This T cell receptor beta chain was profiled in a study of blood T cell repertoires in COVID-19. About the research overall: Donors in the United States, Italy and Spain gave samples during acute or convalescent COVID-19. T cells, B-cell-depleted T cells, or PBMCs supplied cDNA or gDNA.

This CDR3 spans 12 amino acids. V dropped 6 bases and J dropped 8 bases, with 13 bases sitting between them. In germline, CDR1 is MNHEY, CDR2 SMNVEV (reference sequence). Source study methods: Nucleated cell number was recorded as an estimate derived from reference gene primer amplification. The data were produced by immunoSEQ multiplex PCR, yet TCRdb's version contains in-frame clones alone and is incomplete. V and J calls and clone size are those listed in that table; D and trimming were worked out from the DNA. The data show 140,000 to 150,000 clones, 65% to 90% seen once. This TCR was sampled from a man aged 60 to 69 with active or convalescent COVID-19. Sequenced input: peripheral blood. The chain recombines TRBV27 with TRBJ1-1; D remains unclear. The CDR3 loop reads CASRAWGDEAFF. In DNA form, the CDR3 reads TGTGCCAGCAGGGCTTGGGGAGACGAAGCTTTCTTT.